The 15 T cell receptor beta chains presented below share a single source sample, sequenced in a study of molecular identifiers for immune sequencing clone quantification. Each CDR3 protein is one row after TCRdb ran MiXCR on the PCR reads. This table has 62,000 or so distinct CDR3 sequences, 15% to 20% appearing once. The sample taken for sequencing was naive CD8+ T cells from blood, with Jurkat cell RNA spiked in. Described subset: FACS-sorted CD8+CD4-CCR7+CD45RA+ naive T cells. The receptors here all came from a human donor in good health. Some libraries in this study had Jurkat cell RNA spiked in.

This clonotype was recorded at least ten times. The chain recombines TRBV29-1 with TRBJ1-1; D is uncertain. Germline CDR1 and CDR2: SQVTM and ANQGSEA. This CDR3 has 10 amino acids. The V end was cut by 6 bases, the J end by 7 bases, with 9 bases between. CDR3 sequence: CSVHMIEAFF. DNA of the CDR3: TGCAGCGTCCACATGATTGAAGCTTTCTTT.

In this sample, this clonotype turned up many times. The chain uses TRBV7-8 and TRBJ2-1, with 8 bases matching TRBD2. The trim removed 8 bases at V and 8 bases at J, leaving 17 bases unmatched. Per the germline V gene, CDR1 is SGHVS and CDR2 is FQNEAQ. This CDR3 spans 16 amino acids. The CDR3 DNA reads as TGTGCCAGCTTCGTGGTAGGGCGGGAGGCCCGCGATGAGCAGTTCTTC. Residues: CASFVVGREARDEQFF.

The gene calls are TRBV4-2 and TRBJ2-3; 9 bases are a match to TRBD2. Trimming removed 0 bases from V and 2 bases from J; junction bases left unmatched: 9. The length of the CDR3 is 18 residues. The germline CDR1 and CDR2 sequences are LGHNA and YNFKEQ. This chain's CDR3 is CASSQDLLVAGVTDTQYF. The DNA of the CDR3 is TGTGCCAGCAGCCAAGATCTCCTGGTAGCGGGAGTCACAGATACGCAGTATTTT.

In its sample, this clonotype was seen a few times. A single base separates this from a much larger clone, so it may be a read error. The V and J genes are TRBV27 and TRBJ1-2; possible D gene TRBD1, 5 bases. Germline CDR1 is MNHEY and CDR2 is SMNVEV (reference sequence). The CDR3 sequence is 17 residues long. V gave up 2 bases and J gave up 0 bases, with 16 bases separating them. The DNA of the CDR3 is TGTGCCAGCAGTTTAGGGGCAACCAACTCCTCTAACTATGGCTACACCTTC. It translates to CASSLGATNSSNYGYTF.

The CDR3 protein is CASSVEGIGELFF. In DNA form, the CDR3 reads TGTGCCAGCAGCGTAGAGGGTATAGGGGAGCTGTTTTTT. The rearrangement uses TRBV9 and TRBJ2-2; unclear D gene. Germline CDR1 and CDR2: SGDLS and YYNGEE. CDR3 length: 13 amino acids. The V end lost 0 bases, the J end lost 8 bases, and 8 bases lay between the germline ends.

This clonotype was picked up many times. This chain connects TRBV30 to TRBJ1-2; D gene ambiguous. Germline values: CDR1 GTSNPN, CDR2 SVGIG (reference sequence). CDR3 length: 11 residues. Trimming removed 2 bases at V and 5 bases at J, with 6 bases between. CDR3 sequence (DNA): TGTGCCTGGAGTCGAAGTTATGGCTACACCTTC. Translated: CAWSRSYGYTF.

This clonotype was counted at least ten times. This chain uses TRBV9 with TRBJ2-3, with no clear D. The CDR3 extends over 14 amino acids. From germline, CDR1 is SGDLS and CDR2 YYNGEE. The V end was cut by 3 bases, the J end by 0 bases, with 8 bases between. CDR3 sequence: CASSGPSSTDTQYF. The CDR3 region has the DNA TGTGCCAGCAGCGGCCCTTCTAGCACAGATACGCAGTATTTT.

This clonotype was seen at least ten times. The genes are TRBV15 and TRBJ1-4, with 9 nucleotides matching TRBD1. CDR1 is LNHNV and CDR2 is YYDKDF in the germline V gene (reference sequence). This CDR3 contains 15 residues. V was pared by 2 bases and J by 4 bases, with 2 bases of the junction left unmatched. This CDR3 reads CATSRPDRGNEKLFF. The DNA of the CDR3 is TGTGCCACCAGCAGACCGGACAGGGGTAATGAAAAACTGTTTTTT.

This clonotype was counted ten times or more. The chain combines TRBV6-2 or TRBV6-3 with TRBJ2-7; TRBD1 aligns across 7 bases. Germline V lookup: CDR1 MNHEY, CDR2 SVGEGT. J lost 5 bases, V lost 5 bases, and 6 bases had no gene match. The CDR3 has 13 amino acids. CDR3 DNA: TGTGCCAGCAGTCCCGGGACAGCCCACGAGCAGTACTTC. This gives the protein CASSPGTAHEQYF.

In this sample, this clonotype turned up many times. This chain connects TRBV19 to TRBJ2-1, with D possibly called TRBD1 or TRBD2 (5 bases each). The CDR3 loop spans 16 amino acids. V lost 3 bases to trimming and J lost 1 base, with 13 bases between them. Germline-derived CDR1 and CDR2 are LNHDA and SQIVND (reference sequence). As DNA, the CDR3 is TGTGCCAGTAGTATTGTTGGGGGATCGTCCTACAATGAGCAGTTCTTC. This codes for CASSIVGGSSYNEQFF.

Ten or more counts support this clonotype. The rearrangement links TRBV10-3 to TRBJ2-5; maybe TRBD2 (5 bases). Germline-derived CDR1 and CDR2 are ENHRY and SYGVKD. V lost 2 bases and J 2 bases, leaving 12 bases between the germline ends. This CDR3 is built from 15 residues. CDR3 in DNA: TGTGCCATCAGTGAGCCAACAAGGAGGCAAGAGACCCAGTACTTC. Translating it yields CAISEPTRRQETQYF.

This clonotype was seen repeatedly, ten times or more. The chain carries TRBV27 and TRBJ2-7, with 11 bases aligning to TRBD1. Germline lookup yields CDR1 MNHEY and CDR2 SMNVEV (reference sequence). J gave up 2 bases and V 5 bases, and 8 bases lay outside the gene matches. The CDR3 has 16 residues. CDR3 sequence reads: CASSPRGTGGPYEQYF. The CDR3 DNA is TGTGCCAGCAGTCCAAGAGGGACAGGGGGTCCCTACGAGCAGTACTTC.

This clonotype has at least ten counts. The rearrangement joins TRBV28 to TRBJ2-7, with D unresolved. Per germline, CDR1 MDHEN and CDR2 SYDVKM. The length of the CDR3 is 10 residues. V shed 5 bases and J shed 5 bases, with 4 bases lying between them. The CDR3 sequence: CASSRNEQYF. Here the CDR3 DNA reads TGTGCCAGCAGTCGAAACGAGCAGTACTTC. The full variable domain, in which reference TRBV28 and TRBJ2-7 provide the parts outside the CDR3, is DVKVTQSSRYLVKRTGEKVFLECVQDMDHENMFWYRQDPGLGLRLIYFSYDVKMKEKGDIPEGYSVSREKKERFSLILESASTNQTSMYLCASSRNEQYFGPGTRLTVT.

This clonotype was counted ten times or more. The rearrangement joins TRBV29-1 to TRBJ2-6; D is ambiguous. Trimming left V 4 bases short and J 1 base short, with 14 bases between. Germline lookup yields CDR1 SQVTM and CDR2 ANQGSEA. This CDR3 is 16 amino acids long. CDR3 in DNA: TGCAGCGTTGGTACCCTTATGGGATCTGGGGCCAACGTCCTGACTTTC. Amino acid sequence: CSVGTLMGSGANVLTF.

This clonotype was counted at least ten times. This rearrangement joins TRBV20-1 to TRBJ2-1; no clear D gene. Germline assignment: CDR1 DFQATT and CDR2 SNEGSKA (reference sequence). V was clipped by 5 bases and J by 12 bases, with 17 bases between them. This CDR3 has 12 residues. The CDR3 spells CSASLIKPGQFF. The CDR3 DNA reads as TGCAGTGCTTCCCTAATAAAACCCGGGCAGTTCTTC.